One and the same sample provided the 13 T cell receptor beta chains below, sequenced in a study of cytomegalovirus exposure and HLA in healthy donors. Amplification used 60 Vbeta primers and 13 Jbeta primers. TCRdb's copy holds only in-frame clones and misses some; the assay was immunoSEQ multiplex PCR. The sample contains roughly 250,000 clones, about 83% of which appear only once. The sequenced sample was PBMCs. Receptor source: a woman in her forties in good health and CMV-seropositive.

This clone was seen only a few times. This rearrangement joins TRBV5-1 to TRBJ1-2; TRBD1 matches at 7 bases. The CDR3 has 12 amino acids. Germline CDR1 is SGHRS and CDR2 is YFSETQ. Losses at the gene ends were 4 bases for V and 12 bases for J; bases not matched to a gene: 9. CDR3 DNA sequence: TGCGCCAGCAGCCTCGACAGGGTTTTGGACACCTTC. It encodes CASSLDRVLDTF.

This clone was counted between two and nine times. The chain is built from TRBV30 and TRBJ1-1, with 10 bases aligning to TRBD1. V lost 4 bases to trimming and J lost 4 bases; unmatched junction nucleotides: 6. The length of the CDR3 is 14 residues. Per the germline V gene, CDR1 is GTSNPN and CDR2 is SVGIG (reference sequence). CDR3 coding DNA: TGTGCCTGGAAGCTAAGGGACAGGGGCACTGAAGCTTTCTTT. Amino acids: CAWKLRDRGTEAFF.

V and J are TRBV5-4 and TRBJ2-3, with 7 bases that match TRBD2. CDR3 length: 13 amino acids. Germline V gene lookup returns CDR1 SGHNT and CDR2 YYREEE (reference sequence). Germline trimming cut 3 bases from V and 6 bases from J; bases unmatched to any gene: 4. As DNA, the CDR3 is TGTGCCAGCAGCTGGGGGGGAGTGGATACGCAGTATTTT. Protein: CASSWGGVDTQYF.

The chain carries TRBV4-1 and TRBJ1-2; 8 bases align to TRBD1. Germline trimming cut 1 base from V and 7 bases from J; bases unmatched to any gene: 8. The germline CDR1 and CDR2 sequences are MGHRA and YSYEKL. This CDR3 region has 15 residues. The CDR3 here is CASSQADRAAVGYTF. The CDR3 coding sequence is TGCGCCAGCAGCCAAGCGGACAGGGCCGCGGTTGGCTACACCTTC.

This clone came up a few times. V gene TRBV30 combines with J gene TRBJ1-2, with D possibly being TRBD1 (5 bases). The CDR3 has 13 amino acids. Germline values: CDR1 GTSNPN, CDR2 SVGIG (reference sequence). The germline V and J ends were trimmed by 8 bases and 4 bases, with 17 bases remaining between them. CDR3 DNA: TGTGCCCTTGGGGGGGACCTCCGCTATGGCTACACCTTC. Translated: CALGGDLRYGYTF.

The CDR3 coding sequence is TGCGCCAGCAGCCAAGGATCCGGGAGTGGACACAATGAGCAGTTCTTC. This codes for CASSQGSGSGHNEQFF. This rearrangement joins TRBV4-3 to TRBJ2-1, with D maybe TRBD2 (6 bases). Germline V gives CDR1 LGHNA, CDR2 YSLEER. V lost 1 base, J lost 5 bases, and 15 bases lay in between. The CDR3 is made up of 16 amino acids.

This CDR3 reads CASAPQQGGTEAFF. The CDR3 DNA reads as TGCGCCAGCGCCCCACAACAGGGTGGCACTGAAGCTTTCTTT. The chain couples TRBV5-1 to TRBJ1-1; D is perhaps TRBD1 (6 bases). V lost 7 bases and J lost 4, with 17 bases in between. This CDR3 spans 14 amino acids. CDR1 is SGHRS and CDR2 is YFSETQ in the germline V gene.

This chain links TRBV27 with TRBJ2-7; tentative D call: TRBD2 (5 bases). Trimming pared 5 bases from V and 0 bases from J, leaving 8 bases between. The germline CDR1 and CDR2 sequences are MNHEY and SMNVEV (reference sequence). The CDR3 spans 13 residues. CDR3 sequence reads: CASSLRGSYEQYF. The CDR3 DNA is TGTGCCAGCAGTCTACGGGGCTCCTACGAGCAGTACTTC.

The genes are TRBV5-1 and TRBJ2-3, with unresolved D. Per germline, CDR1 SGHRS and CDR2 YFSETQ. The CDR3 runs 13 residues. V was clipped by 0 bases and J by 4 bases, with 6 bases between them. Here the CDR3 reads CASSLGLSDTQYF. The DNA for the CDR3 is TGCGCCAGCAGCTTGGGACTGTCAGATACGCAGTATTTT.

The CDR3 loop is CAFGQGGGAFF. CDR3 bases: TGTGCTTTCGGACAGGGGGGAGGAGCTTTCTTT. The rearrangement links TRBV30 to TRBJ1-1, with 10 bases lining up with TRBD1. CDR1 is GTSNPN, CDR2 SVGIG, per germline (reference sequence). The CDR3 is 11 amino acids.

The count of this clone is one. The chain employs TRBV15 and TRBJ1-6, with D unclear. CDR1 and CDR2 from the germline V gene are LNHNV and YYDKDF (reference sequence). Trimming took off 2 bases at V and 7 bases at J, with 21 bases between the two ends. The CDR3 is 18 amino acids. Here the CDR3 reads CATSRTLSRPEGNSPLHF. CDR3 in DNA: TGTGCCACCAGCAGAACCCTGTCTCGCCCTGAGGGAAATTCACCCCTCCACTTT.

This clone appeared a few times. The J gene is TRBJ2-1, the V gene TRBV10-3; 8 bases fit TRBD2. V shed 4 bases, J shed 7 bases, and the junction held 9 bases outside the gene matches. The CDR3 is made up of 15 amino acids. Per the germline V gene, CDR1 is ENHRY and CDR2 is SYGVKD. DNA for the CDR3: TGTGCCATCAGTGGTATCAGCGGGAGTTTGAATGAGCAGTTCTTC. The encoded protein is CAISGISGSLNEQFF.

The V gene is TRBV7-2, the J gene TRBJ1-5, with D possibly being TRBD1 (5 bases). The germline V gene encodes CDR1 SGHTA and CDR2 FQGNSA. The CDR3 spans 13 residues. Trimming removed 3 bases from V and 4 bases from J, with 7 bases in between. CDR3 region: CASSLTANQPQHF. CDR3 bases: TGTGCCAGCAGCTTGACAGCAAATCAGCCCCAGCATTTT.